The rows below give T cell receptor beta chains drawn from one sample of a study of molecular identifiers for immune sequencing clone quantification. TCRdb re-called the PCR reads through MiXCR, storing one row per CDR3 protein. This table has approximately 680,000 distinct CDR3 sequences, about 25% appearing once. The sample comprised naive CD8+ T cells from blood, with Jurkat cell RNA spiked in. The source of these receptors is a human donor in good health. Some libraries in this study had Jurkat cell RNA spiked in. Both conserved end residues are part of each CDR3. Only part of the rows carry a size: once, few, many, or a class if the clone is expanded.

abundance	j_gene	v_gene	CDR3aa
few	TRBJ2-7	TRBV27	CASSWALATYEQYF
NA	TRBJ1-3	TRBV7-6	CASSQFGTGALGNTIYF
many	TRBJ2-2	TRBV24-1	CATSDETRGRTGELFF
once	TRBJ1-5	TRBV4-1	CARSQHQDRGLQPQHF
few	TRBJ2-1	TRBV5-6	CASSLLQNEQFF
few	TRBJ2-3	TRBV3-1	CASSQDTLAGVTDTQYF
many	TRBJ2-1	TRBV11-2	CASTRALGLNEQFF
many	TRBJ2-3	TRBV7-9	CASSPLGGRAADTQYF
many	TRBJ2-3	TRBV5-6	CASRQPGRITDTQYF
NA	TRBJ2-3	TRBV27	CASHPPARTTDSAQYF
many	TRBJ2-1	TRBV7-2	CASSFGLAGADEQFF
NA	TRBJ2-5	TRBV4-3	CASSQDGFGTGGRETQYF
few	TRBJ1-6	TRBV19	CASSISSNSPLHF
many	TRBJ2-7	TRBV28	CASSPRSSPRVHEQYF
few	TRBJ2-1	TRBV29-1	CSVEGGTLAYNEQFF
NA	TRBJ2-3	TRBV20-1	CSPNALRGVKLDTQYF
many	TRBJ2-5	TRBV29-1	CSVAAETQYF
many	TRBJ2-3	TRBV11-2	CASSSRTSFTDTQYF
NA	TRBJ2-7	TRBV28	CASGETSEYYEQYF
many	TRBJ1-5	TRBV28	CASSFIGDQPQHF
few	TRBJ2-5	TRBV12-3/TRBV12-4	CASTSGQKETQYF
once	TRBJ2-2	TRBV4-3	CASSHGQANTGELFF
NA	TRBJ1-1	TRBV14	CASSPLQGATEAFF
many	TRBJ2-1	TRBV6-5	CASSYSVETGYNEQFF
many	TRBJ1-6	TRBV4-1	CASSQIIPGQGVWNSPLHF
NA	TRBJ2-5	TRBV27	CASSPSAGVGETQYF
NA	TRBJ2-5	TRBV2	CASSASAQEPQYF
few	TRBJ2-7	TRBV6-2/TRBV6-3	CASSYPTVTYEQYF
NA	TRBJ2-3	TRBV20-1	CRARAGTSGTDTQYF